The 16 T cell receptor beta chains below come from one sample, sequenced in a study of OX40 agonist ivuxolimab in advanced cancers. Clones were read by immunoSEQ multiplex PCR, and TCRdb kept only the in-frame ones, dropping some. The table includes about 100,000 clones, approximately 87% detected once. The sample consisted of CD4+ or CD8+ T cells sorted from blood, taken in a trial of the OX40 agonist ivuxolimab. These receptors were obtained from an adult with an advanced solid tumor such as melanoma, head and neck, liver or kidney cancer.

This chain joins TRBV30 and TRBJ1-6; D remains unclear. The CDR3 spans 12 residues. V lost 4 bases to trimming and J lost 7 bases, with 8 bases between them. Per the germline V gene, CDR1 is GTSNPN and CDR2 is SVGIG (reference sequence). In DNA, the CDR3 is TGTGCCTGGATCCGGGGAAATTCACCCCTCCACTTT. Translating it yields CAWIRGNSPLHF.

The chain recombines TRBV5-1 with TRBJ2-3; D not certain. Germline loops: CDR1 SGHRS, CDR2 YFSETQ. The CDR3 runs to 12 residues. Deletions cut 1 base from V and 4 bases from J, with 4 bases between. The CDR3 nucleotides are TGCGCCAGCAGCTTGTTCGCAGATACGCAGTATTTT. Protein product: CASSLFADTQYF.

This clone was seen only a few times. The chain recombines TRBV6-5 with TRBJ1-1; D call uncertain. Trimming left V 6 bases short and J 5 bases short, with 19 bases between. The CDR3 is made up of 15 amino acids. Looked up from germline, CDR1 is MNHEY and CDR2 is SVGAGI. The CDR3: CASRFRVSARTEAFF. In DNA form, the CDR3 reads TGTGCCAGCAGATTCAGAGTTAGCGCGAGAACTGAAGCTTTCTTT.

The V call is TRBV7-8, the J call TRBJ1-2, with unresolved D. The CDR3 extends over 13 amino acids. CDR1 is SGHVS and CDR2 is FQNEAQ in the germline V gene. Trimming removed 0 bases at V and 5 bases at J, with 7 bases between. CDR3 nucleotides: TGTGCCAGCAGCTTAGCGCGGAGGTATGGCTACACCTTC. Protein product: CASSLARRYGYTF.

The rearrangement uses TRBV7-2 and TRBJ2-1; 7 nucleotides align to TRBD2. After removal of 2 bases from V and 7 bases from J, the junction contained 8 bases not matched to a gene. The CDR3 has 15 residues. Per the germline V gene, CDR1 is SGHTA and CDR2 is FQGNSA. CDR3 DNA sequence: TGTGCCAGCAGCTTAACGGGGGGTGTAGCGAATGAGCAGTTCTTC. Protein: CASSLTGGVANEQFF.

The V gene is TRBV5-1, the J gene TRBJ2-5, with 9 bases lining up with TRBD1. The CDR3 sequence is 15 residues long. After removal of 1 base from V and 5 bases from J, the junction contained 6 bases not matched to a gene. From germline, CDR1 is SGHRS and CDR2 YFSETQ. CDR3 in DNA: TGCGCCAGCAGCTTGACACAGGGGGCCGGGGAGACCCAGTACTTC. It specifies CASSLTQGAGETQYF.

The chain uses TRBV7-2 and TRBJ1-5, with D unclear. This CDR3 region has 15 residues. Trimming removed 1 base at V and 6 bases at J, with 13 bases between. CDR1 is SGHTA, CDR2 FQGNSA, per germline. CDR3 protein: CASSLGTPWGQPQHF. In DNA, the CDR3 is TGTGCCAGCAGCTTAGGAACCCCATGGGGTCAGCCCCAGCATTTT.

The chain is built from TRBV10-3 and TRBJ1-3; 9 bases align to TRBD1. This CDR3 comprises 18 residues. Germline V gene data show CDR1 as ENHRY and CDR2 as SYGVKD. Trimming removed 6 bases from V and 0 bases from J; junction bases left unmatched: 12. The CDR3, as DNA: TGTGCCATCAGCCCCGGGACAGGGAGAGCGAGCTCTGGAAACACCATATATTTT. It is translated as CAISPGTGRASSGNTIYF.

The chain links TRBV18 to TRBJ1-2; possible D gene TRBD1, 5 bases. Trimming took 3 bases from V and 7 from J, leaving 12 bases between them. The CDR3 loop spans 13 amino acids. The germline gives CDR1 KGHSH, CDR2 LQKENI. CDR3 sequence: CASSPDQGGGYTF. The DNA of the CDR3 is TGTGCCAGCTCACCCGATCAGGGAGGTGGCTACACCTTC.

This clone has a count of ten or more. The sample contains more than one DNA sequence encoding this CDR3. The V and J genes are TRBV7-9 and TRBJ1-1; D ambiguous. Germline-derived CDR1 and CDR2 are SEHNR and FQNEAQ (reference sequence). This CDR3 comprises 13 residues. The V end was cut by 0 bases, the J end by 3 bases, with 5 bases between. The CDR3 DNA is TGTGCCAGCAGCTTAGCCGGGGACACTGAAGCTTTCTTT. It is translated as CASSLAGDTEAFF.

The chain carries TRBV11-3 and TRBJ2-5, with TRBD1 as a possible D gene (6 bases). This CDR3 has 13 residues. Germline V lookup: CDR1 SGHNT, CDR2 YENEEA. The V end was cut by 5 bases, the J end by 5 bases, with 12 bases between. The CDR3 sequence: CASSPRGRETQYF. The DNA of the CDR3 is TGTGCCAGCAGCCCCAGGGGTCGGGAGACCCAGTACTTC.

This clone appeared a single time. The chain uses TRBV7-3 and TRBJ2-1; 8 nucleotides align to TRBD2. V was pared by 5 bases and J by 3 bases, with 6 bases of the junction left unmatched. The CDR3 has 15 amino acids. CDR1 is SGHTA, CDR2 FQGTGA, per germline. Written as DNA, the CDR3 is TGTGCCAGCAGCAATATAGCGGGGAGCTACAATGAGCAGTTCTTC. Encoded protein: CASSNIAGSYNEQFF.

The chain uses TRBV19 and TRBJ2-5; no definite D call. V was cut by 5 bases and J by 2 bases, with 9 bases left in between. There are 13 residues in the CDR3. The V gene's germline CDR1 is LNHDA and CDR2 SQIVND (reference sequence). The CDR3 DNA reads TGTGCCAGTAGTCCGAACGGGCAAGAGACCCAGTACTTC. Translating it yields CASSPNGQETQYF.

The J gene is TRBJ2-1, the V gene TRBV11-2, with 7 bases that match TRBD2. The CDR3 is 17 residues long. Germline V CDR1 and CDR2: SGHAT, FQNNGV. The V segment lost 1 base and the J segment 3 bases; nucleotides outside the gene matches: 9. The CDR3 protein is CASSLGGSGLGYNEQFF. The CDR3 bases are TGTGCCAGCAGCTTAGGTGGTAGCGGGCTCGGCTACAATGAGCAGTTCTTC.

The chain links TRBV9 to TRBJ2-3; TRBD2 agrees at 15 bases. Germline lookup yields CDR1 SGDLS and CDR2 YYNGEE. This CDR3 comprises 18 residues. V was pared by 4 bases and J by 4 bases, with 10 bases of the junction left unmatched. In DNA form, the CDR3 reads TGTGCCAGCAGCCTTCGCCGGCGGACTAGCGGGGGGGCAGATACGCAGTATTTT. Translating it yields CASSLRRRTSGGADTQYF.

V and J are TRBV9 and TRBJ2-5; a weak D match, TRBD2 (7 bases). This CDR3 contains 14 residues. CDR1 is SGDLS and CDR2 is YYNGEE in the germline V gene. V gave up 0 bases and J gave up 4 bases, with 10 bases separating them. The CDR3 DNA reads as TGTGCCAGCAGCGTAGAGGGGGGGAGAGAGACCCAGTACTTC. Amino acids: CASSVEGGRETQYF.